This is a list of T cell receptor beta chains from one sample in a study of human T cells and chemical hapten exposure. TCRdb recomputed calls from the RACE reads with MiXCR, one row per CDR3 protein. The sample holds 80,000 to 100,000 distinct CDR3 sequences, around 7.8% seen once. The source material was whole blood, sampled in connection with sensitization to the hapten diphenylcyclopropenone (DPC). Receptors were obtained from a woman aged 25 to 39 with alopecia areata. Some clones in this sample may be carry-over from other donors' samples. Both conserved end residues are part of each CDR3. The order of the fields is CDR3 protein, CDR3 DNA, J gene, D gene, V gene, clone size. D genes are given only for firm matches. Not every row has a clone size; where given, it reads once, few, many or a size class.

CASSLVRTGALNEQYF | TGTGCCAGCTCCCTGGTTCGGACAGGAGCCCTGAACGAGCAGTACTTC | TRBJ2-7 | TRBD1 | TRBV6-5 | .
CAISEIEGGRTEAFF | TGTGCCATCAGTGAGATCGAGGGAGGGAGAACTGAAGCTTTCTTT | TRBJ1-1 | . | TRBV10-3 | many
CASSSGQGANQPQHF | TGTGCCAGCAGTAGCGGACAGGGGGCGAATCAGCCCCAGCATTTT | TRBJ1-5 | TRBD1 | TRBV6-1 | .
CASSPRGTNTQYF | TGTGCCAGCAGCCCCCGAGGGACAAATACGCAGTATTTT | TRBJ2-3 | . | TRBV7-8 | many
CASSFDRGLMPNTGELFF | TGTGCCAGCAGTTTCGACAGGGGGCTCATGCCAAACACCGGGGAGCTGTTTTTT | TRBJ2-2 | TRBD1 | TRBV27 | many
CASSSTYQETQYF | TGTGCCAGCAGTTCAACGTACCAAGAGACCCAGTACTTC | TRBJ2-5 | . | TRBV6-5 | many
CSVGTGGLDTQYF | TGCAGCGTTGGAACCGGCGGACTCGATACGCAGTATTTT | TRBJ2-3 | . | TRBV29-1 | many
CASSLGQPGAYGYTF | TGTGCCAGCAGCTTAGGTCAACCCGGAGCCTATGGCTACACCTTC | TRBJ1-2 | . | TRBV11-2 | few
CASSGGPNNSPLHF | TGTGCCAGCAGTGGGGGCCCAAATAATTCACCCCTCCACTTT | TRBJ1-6 | . | TRBV2 | few
CASSLDGGYGYTF | TGCGCCAGCAGCTTGGACGGAGGCTATGGCTACACCTTC | TRBJ1-2 | . | TRBV5-1 | .
CSARALGSSYNSPLHF | TGCAGTGCTAGAGCACTAGGGAGCTCCTATAATTCACCCCTCCACTTT | TRBJ1-6 | . | TRBV20-1 | .
CASSRQTNEKLFF | TGCGCCAGCAGTAGACAGACTAATGAAAAACTGTTTTTT | TRBJ1-4 | . | TRBV5-1 | many
CASSPDRVGQPQHF | TGTGCCAGCAGTCCGGACAGGGTGGGTCAGCCCCAGCATTTT | TRBJ1-5 | TRBD1 | TRBV6-5 | .
CASSQLLFGGGDLDTQYF | TGTGCCAGCAGCCAACTCCTCTTTGGCGGGGGGGACCTGGATACGCAGTATTTT | TRBJ2-3 | TRBD2 | TRBV7-9 | many
CASSETGSSSSYNSPLHF | TGTGCCAGCAGTGAAACGGGGAGCTCGAGCTCCTATAATTCACCCCTCCACTTT | TRBJ1-6 | . | TRBV2 | .
CASSRGTDLITDTQYF | TGTGCCAGCAGCCGAGGGACGGATTTGATAACAGATACGCAGTATTTT | TRBJ2-3 | . | TRBV28 | many
CASSDGGTGELFF | TGTGCCAGCAGTGACGGAGGTACCGGGGAGCTGTTTTTT | TRBJ2-2 | . | TRBV6-4 | .
CASSVNRGPNYGYTF | TGTGCCAGCAGTGTCAACAGGGGACCTAACTATGGCTACACCTTC | TRBJ1-2 | TRBD1 | TRBV2 | many
CASSLAPGLDSDTQYF | TGTGCCAGCAGCTTAGCGCCAGGACTAGACTCAGATACGCAGTATTTT | TRBJ2-3 | TRBD2 | TRBV7-2 | many
CASSSWDRGGEQYF | TGTGCCAGCAGCTCTTGGGACAGGGGAGGCGAGCAGTACTTC | TRBJ2-7 | TRBD1 | TRBV7-9 | many
CSARDGFGTDTQYF | TGCAGTGCTAGAGATGGGTTTGGCACAGATACGCAGTATTTT | TRBJ2-3 | . | TRBV20-1 | many
CAISESGQLYEETQYF | TGTGCCATCAGTGAGAGCGGACAGTTATACGAAGAGACCCAGTACTTC | TRBJ2-5 | . | TRBV10-3 | few
CASSSIAGGPDTQYF | TGTGCCAGCAGCTCAATAGCGGGGGGCCCAGATACGCAGTATTTT | TRBJ2-3 | TRBD2 | TRBV7-2 | many
CASRSGGTDTQYF | TGTGCCAGCCGTAGCGGGGGAACAGATACGCAGTATTTT | TRBJ2-3 | TRBD2 | TRBV5-6 | many
CASSWGERDTQYF | TGCGCCAGCAGCTGGGGGGAGAGGGATACGCAGTATTTT | TRBJ2-3 | . | TRBV5-1 | .
CASSPMEGQGTGANVLTF | TGTGCCAGCAGCCCCATGGAGGGACAGGGGACTGGGGCCAACGTCCTGACTTTC | TRBJ2-6 | TRBD1 | TRBV7-9 | .
CSASNGQVTYNEQFF | TGCAGTGCTAGTAACGGACAGGTGACCTACAATGAGCAGTTCTTC | TRBJ2-1 | TRBD1 | TRBV20-1 | many
CASSLKKGRGSYEQYF | TGTGCCAGCAGCCTCAAGAAGGGGCGCGGGTCCTACGAGCAGTACTTC | TRBJ2-7 | . | TRBV21-1 | many
CASSPLKGTTEAFF | TGTGCCAGCTCACCACTGAAGGGAACGACTGAAGCTTTCTTT | TRBJ1-1 | . | TRBV18 | .
CASRIPGTGEAFF | TGTGCCAGCAGAATTCCCGGGACAGGTGAAGCTTTCTTT | TRBJ1-1 | TRBD1 | TRBV25-1 | many
CASSRQGAVGEKLFF | TGTGCCAGCAGCCGACAGGGGGCAGTGGGCGAAAAACTGTTTTTT | TRBJ1-4 | TRBD1 | TRBV12-3/TRBV12-4 | few
CASSYDDRRGLALDTDTQYF | TGTGCCAGCAGTTACGATGACCGGAGGGGTCTAGCGTTAGACACAGATACGCAGTATTTT | TRBJ2-3 | . | TRBV6-2/TRBV6-3 | many
CASSLTSGGDEQYF | TGTGCCAGCAGTCTCACTAGCGGGGGCGACGAGCAGTACTTC | TRBJ2-7 | TRBD2 | TRBV12-3/TRBV12-4 | .
CASSQLQRGKSSPLHF | TGTGCCAGCTCACAGCTCCAAAGGGGGAAATCGTCACCCCTCCACTTT | TRBJ1-6 | . | TRBV18 | few
CASSGGAYIDTQYF | TGTGCCAGCAGCGGGGGGGCCTATATTGATACGCAGTATTTT | TRBJ2-3 | TRBD2 | TRBV12-3/TRBV12-4 | many
CASSDWAGGMAFF | TGTGCCAGCAGTGACTGGGCAGGGGGCATGGCTTTCTTT | TRBJ1-1 | TRBD1 | TRBV25-1 | .
CAISANRAISNDGYTF | TGTGCCATCAGTGCGAACAGGGCGATTTCTAACGATGGCTACACCTTC | TRBJ1-2 | . | TRBV10-3 | .
CASSIARNQPQHF | TGTGCCAGCAGCATCGCCAGAAATCAGCCCCAGCATTTT | TRBJ1-5 | . | TRBV5-6 | .
CASKGQVNTEAFF | TGCGCCAGCAAGGGACAGGTGAACACTGAAGCTTTCTTT | TRBJ1-1 | TRBD1 | TRBV10-2 | .
CASTREVGYGYTF | TGTGCCAGCACCCGGGAGGTCGGGTATGGCTACACCTTC | TRBJ1-2 | . | TRBV2 | many
CAWSASPGRAWVDTQYF | TGTGCCTGGAGTGCTTCACCGGGACGGGCATGGGTCGATACGCAGTATTTT | TRBJ2-3 | . | TRBV30 | .
CASSNTGGNTEAFF | TGTGCCAGCAGCAACACAGGGGGAAACACTGAAGCTTTCTTT | TRBJ1-1 | TRBD1 | TRBV7-6 | .
CASGADRGLSYEQYF | TGCGCCAGCGGGGCGGACAGGGGCCTCTCCTACGAGCAGTACTTC | TRBJ2-7 | TRBD1 | TRBV10-1 | many
CASSTNGWDGYTF | TGTGCCAGCAGTACAAATGGGTGGGATGGCTACACCTTC | TRBJ1-2 | . | TRBV27 | many
CASRGKGGAFEAFF | TGTGCCAGCAGGGGTAAGGGGGGCGCCTTTGAAGCTTTCTTT | TRBJ1-1 | . | TRBV12-3/TRBV12-4 | few
CASSLALTGAFF | TGTGCCAGCAGCTTAGCCCTTACTGGAGCTTTCTTT | TRBJ1-1 | . | TRBV7-8 | few
CASSCPGGTEAFF | TGCGCCAGCAGCTGTCCAGGGGGCACTGAAGCTTTCTTT | TRBJ1-1 | TRBD1 | TRBV5-1 | few
CASSPGGSFYGYTF | TGTGCCAGCAGCCCAGGGGGTTCCTTCTATGGCTACACCTTC | TRBJ1-2 | TRBD1 | TRBV6-5 | .
CASSGPQGFQPQHF | TGTGCCAGCAGTGGCCCACAGGGATTTCAGCCCCAGCATTTT | TRBJ1-5 | . | TRBV2 | few
CASGRHPSTDTQYF | TGTGCCAGCGGCCGGCACCCTAGCACAGATACGCAGTATTTT | TRBJ2-3 | . | TRBV6-5 | many
CASSITGSQAGTEAFF | TGTGCCAGCAGCATAACAGGTTCCCAGGCGGGGACTGAAGCTTTCTTT | TRBJ1-1 | . | TRBV9 | .
CASRDSFNQPQHF | TGTGCCAGCAGGGACAGTTTTAATCAGCCCCAGCATTTT | TRBJ1-5 | . | TRBV2 | many
CASSFFVLGGTGGWQQPQHF | TGTGCCAGCAGTTTCTTTGTTTTGGGTGGGACAGGTGGGTGGCAACAGCCCCAGCATTTT | TRBJ1-5 | TRBD1 | TRBV12-3/TRBV12-4 | few
CSARLAREQFF | TGCAGTGCTAGATTAGCGCGTGAGCAGTTCTTC | TRBJ2-1 | . | TRBV20-1 | many
CATSDRSGGALNEQFF | TGTGCCACCAGTGATAGAAGCGGGGGGGCCTTAAATGAGCAGTTCTTC | TRBJ2-1 | TRBD2 | TRBV24-1 | few
CASSRVRQEAMNTEAFF | TGTGCCAGCTCCCGAGTACGACAGGAGGCAATGAACACTGAAGCTTTCTTT | TRBJ1-1 | . | TRBV18 | .
CASSRAGERNIQYF | TGCGCCAGCAGCCGGGCAGGTGAAAGAAACATTCAGTACTTC | TRBJ2-4 | . | TRBV4-1 | medium-sized